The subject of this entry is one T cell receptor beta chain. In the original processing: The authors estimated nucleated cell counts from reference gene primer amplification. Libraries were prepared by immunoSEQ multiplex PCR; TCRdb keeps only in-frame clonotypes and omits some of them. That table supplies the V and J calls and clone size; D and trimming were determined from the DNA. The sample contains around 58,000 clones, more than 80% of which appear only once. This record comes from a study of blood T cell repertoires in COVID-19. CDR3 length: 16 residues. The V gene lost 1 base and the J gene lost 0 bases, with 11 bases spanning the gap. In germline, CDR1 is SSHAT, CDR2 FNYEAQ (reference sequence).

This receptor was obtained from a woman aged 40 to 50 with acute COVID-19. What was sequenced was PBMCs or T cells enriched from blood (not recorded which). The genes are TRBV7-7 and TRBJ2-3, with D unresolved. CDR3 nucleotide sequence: TGTGCCAGCAGCTTAGAGCCCTTATCTAGCACAGATACGCAGTATTTT. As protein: CASSLEPLSSTDTQYF.